The clone carrying this TCR beta chain was recorded a few times. This CDR3 comprises 18 residues. V lost 0 bases, J lost 4 bases, and 20 bases lay in between. CDR1 and CDR2 from the germline V gene are SGHNT and YYREEE (reference sequence). These data originate in a study of regulatory T cells in long-lasting Graves disease. As for the study in general: Under 3 months of antithyroid drugs had been taken by newly diagnosed Graves' patients.

Combining iRepertoire HTBI primers with Arm-PCR of CDR3 regions, the authors built TCR beta libraries. MiXCR, applied by TCRdb to the multiplex PCR reads, yields one record per CDR3 protein. This sample carries 200,000 to 250,000 distinct CDR3 sequences, around 19% of them seen once, and the ten largest clones take more than 20%. The sample's time point: newly diagnosed GD, antithyroid drugs for less than 3 months. After RNA was extracted from PBMCs, the TCR library was made from it. This clonotype was obtained from a female donor with Graves disease. The source material was peripheral blood mononuclear cells (PBMCs), sampled at new diagnosis, from a patient treated with antithyroid drugs. This chain connects TRBV5-4 to TRBJ2-1; D is perhaps TRBD2 (5 bases). The CDR3 DNA is TGTGCCAGCAGCTTGGGAGAAGGACTTAGTAGGCCATACAATGAGCAGTTCTTC. This gives the protein CASSLGEGLSRPYNEQFF.